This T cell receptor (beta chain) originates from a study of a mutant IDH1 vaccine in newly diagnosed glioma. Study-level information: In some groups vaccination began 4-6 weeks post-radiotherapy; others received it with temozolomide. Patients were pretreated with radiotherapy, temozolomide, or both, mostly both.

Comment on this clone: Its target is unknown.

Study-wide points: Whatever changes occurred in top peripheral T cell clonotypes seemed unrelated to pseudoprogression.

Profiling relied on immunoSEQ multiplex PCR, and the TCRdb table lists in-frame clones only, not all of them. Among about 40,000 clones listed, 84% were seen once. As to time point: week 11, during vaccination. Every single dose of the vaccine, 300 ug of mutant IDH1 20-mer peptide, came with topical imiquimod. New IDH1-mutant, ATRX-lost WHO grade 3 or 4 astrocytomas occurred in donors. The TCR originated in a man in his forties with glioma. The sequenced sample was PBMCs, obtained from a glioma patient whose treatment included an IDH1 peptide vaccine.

CDR3 DNA: TGTGCCAGCAGCTTGGGTAGCCTAAACACCGGGGAGCTGTTTTTT. This sequence encodes CASSLGSLNTGELFF. The V gene is TRBV5-4, the J gene TRBJ2-2; no reliable D call. The CDR3 totals 15 residues. Trimming took 0 bases from V and 2 from J, leaving 8 bases between them. Germline CDR1 and CDR2: SGHNT and YYREEE (reference sequence). Using reference TRBV5-4 and TRBJ2-2 for the parts outside the CDR3, the full variable domain is ETGVTQSPTHLIKTRGQQVTLRCSSQSGHNTVSWYQQALGQGPQFIFQYYREEENGRGNFPPRFSGLQFPNYSSELNVNALELDDSALYLCASSLGSLNTGELFFGEGSRLTVL.